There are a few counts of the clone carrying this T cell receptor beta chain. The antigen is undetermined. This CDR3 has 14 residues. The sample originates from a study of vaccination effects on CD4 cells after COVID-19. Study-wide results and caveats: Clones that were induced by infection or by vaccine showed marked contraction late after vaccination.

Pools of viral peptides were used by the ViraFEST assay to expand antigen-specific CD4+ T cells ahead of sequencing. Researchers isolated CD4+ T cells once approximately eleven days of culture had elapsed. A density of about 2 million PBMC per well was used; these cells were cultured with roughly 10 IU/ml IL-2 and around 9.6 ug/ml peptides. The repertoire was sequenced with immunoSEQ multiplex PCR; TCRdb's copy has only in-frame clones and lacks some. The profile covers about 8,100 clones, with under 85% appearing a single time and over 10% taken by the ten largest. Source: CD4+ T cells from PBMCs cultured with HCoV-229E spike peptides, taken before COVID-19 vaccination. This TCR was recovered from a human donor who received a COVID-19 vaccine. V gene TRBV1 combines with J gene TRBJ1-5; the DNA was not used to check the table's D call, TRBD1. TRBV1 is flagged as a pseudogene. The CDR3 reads CTSSQDLRGQPQHF. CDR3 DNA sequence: TGCACCAGCAGCCAAGATCTAAGGGGACAGCCCCAGCATTTT.